This TCR beta chain was obtained from a study of OX40 agonist ivuxolimab in advanced cancers. Overall study context: The diagnoses of dose-escalation patients were hepatocellular carcinoma, melanoma, renal cell or head and neck cancer.

The germline V gene has CDR1 MNHEY and CDR2 SMNVEV (reference sequence). The CDR3 sequence is 12 residues long. The ends were cut back, 2 bases at V and 5 bases at J, with 6 bases in the middle. Autoimmune disease history or systemic immunosuppression excluded patients. Sequenced by immunoSEQ multiplex PCR; TCRdb stores in-frame clones only, minus some. Among about 46,000 clones listed, more than 85% were seen once. The genes are TRBV27 and TRBJ2-5; D is undetermined. This clonotype was obtained from an adult with an advanced solid tumor such as melanoma, head and neck, liver or kidney cancer. The sample was CD4+ or CD8+ T cells sorted from blood, taken in a trial of the OX40 agonist ivuxolimab. CDR3 loop: CASSLDRETQYF. CDR3 in DNA: TGTGCCAGCAGTTTAGATAGGGAGACCCAGTACTTC.